This T cell receptor (beta chain) was sequenced during a study of shared clonotypes between healthy human individuals. Study-wide findings and caveats: Naive subsets usually exceeded memory subsets in estimated richness. The naive CD4 repertoires of a handful of donors were compared, and roughly 5% of clonotypes were shared. The genetic and exposure-history diversity represented was limited by few donors.

V was pared by 3 bases and J by 0 bases, with 2 bases between. Germline CDR1 is MNHNS and CDR2 is SASEGT. The CDR3 length is 12 residues. A remark on this clone: The antigen remains unidentified. Other DNA sequences of this sample code for an identical CDR3.

Clones were sequenced by immunoSEQ multiplex PCR, and TCRdb holds only the in-frame ones, with some missing. Here the sample spans approximately 940,000 clones, 76% being singletons. Free of recent acute infections or vaccinations, the donors were healthy HIV-negative adults. The sample taken for sequencing was memory CD4+ T cells sorted from blood. The subset: CD45RA-negative fraction. The source is a man younger than 35 in good health. V and J are TRBV6-1 and TRBJ1-2; no clear D. The CDR3 here is CASSDANYGYTF. For the CDR3, the DNA is TGTGCCAGCAGTGACGCTAACTATGGCTACACCTTC.